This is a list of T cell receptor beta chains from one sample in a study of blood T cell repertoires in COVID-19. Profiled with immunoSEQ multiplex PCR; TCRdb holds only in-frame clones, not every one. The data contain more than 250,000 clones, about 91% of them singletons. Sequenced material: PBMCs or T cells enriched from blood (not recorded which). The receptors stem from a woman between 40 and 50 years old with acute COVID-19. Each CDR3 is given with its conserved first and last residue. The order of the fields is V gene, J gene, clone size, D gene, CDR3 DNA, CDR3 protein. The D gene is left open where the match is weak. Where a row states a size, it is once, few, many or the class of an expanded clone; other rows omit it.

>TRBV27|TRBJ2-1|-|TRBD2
TGTGCCAGCAGTTCCCTAGCGGGACTTTACAATGAGCAGTTCTTC
CASSSLAGLYNEQFF
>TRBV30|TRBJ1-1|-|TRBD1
TGTGCCTGGAGTGGGACAGGGTATATGAACACTGAAGCTTTCTTT
CAWSGTGYMNTEAFF
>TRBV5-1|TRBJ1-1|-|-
TGCGCCAGCAGCTTTCTGGGCAAAGTGAGTGGCACTGAAGCTTTCTTT
CASSFLGKVSGTEAFF
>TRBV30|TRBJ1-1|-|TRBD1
TGTGCCTGGAGCCCCAGGGGGCTGGACACTGAAGCTTTCTTT
CAWSPRGLDTEAFF
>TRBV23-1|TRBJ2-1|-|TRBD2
TGCGCCTGGGGACTAGCGGGACTCAATGAGCAGTTCTTC
CAWGLAGLNEQFF
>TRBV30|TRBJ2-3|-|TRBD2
TGTGCCTGGAGTGTACTAGCGGGAGTTTCAGATACGCAGTATTTT
CAWSVLAGVSDTQYF
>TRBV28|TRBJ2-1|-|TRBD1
TGTGCCAGCAGTCCCCCTTCCCAGGGGGTCTACAATGAGCAGTTCTTC
CASSPPSQGVYNEQFF
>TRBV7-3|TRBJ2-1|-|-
TGTGCCAGCAGCTTATTGGCTGGAGGCAATGAGCAGTTCTTC
CASSLLAGGNEQFF
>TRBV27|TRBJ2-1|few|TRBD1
TGTGCCAGCAGAACGGGACAGGGATACAATGAGCAGTTCTTC
CASRTGQGYNEQFF
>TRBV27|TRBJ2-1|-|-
TGTGCCAGCAGTTTAAGCGGCGGGTACAATGAGCAGTTCTTC
CASSLSGGYNEQFF
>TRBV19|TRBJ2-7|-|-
TGTGCCAGTAGTTCTGGACTCTTCACAAGGAGCTCCTACGAGCAGTACTTC
CASSSGLFTRSSYEQYF
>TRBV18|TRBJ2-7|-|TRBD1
TGTGCCAGCTCACCACCGCCACAGGGGGCTTACGAGCAGTACTTC
CASSPPPQGAYEQYF
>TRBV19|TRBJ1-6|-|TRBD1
TGTGCCAGTAGTCGGAAGGGGGCCAGCTCCTATAATTCACCCCTCCACTTT
CASSRKGASSYNSPLHF
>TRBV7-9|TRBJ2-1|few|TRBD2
TGTGCCAGCAGCTTAGCTCGGACTAGCGGGAGGTCGCAGTTCTTC
CASSLARTSGRSQFF
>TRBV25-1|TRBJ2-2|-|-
TGTGCCAGCAGTGAAGCCCAGGTACAGAAGGCCGGGGAGCTGTTTTTT
CASSEAQVQKAGELFF
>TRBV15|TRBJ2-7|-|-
TGTGCCACCAGCAGAGACAGGGTCGAGCAGTACTTC
CATSRDRVEQYF